This section outlines one T cell receptor beta chain sequence together with its context. TCRdb fed the PCR reads into MiXCR, producing one record per CDR3 protein. This sample carries about 330,000 distinct CDR3 sequences, roughly 24% of them seen once, and the ten largest clones take 0.65% to 0.75%. This CDR3 comprises 16 residues. V shed 10 bases, J shed 0 bases, and the junction held 12 bases outside the gene matches. Germline V CDR1 and CDR2: SGHVS, FQNEAQ. This specimen comes from a study of molecular identifiers for immune sequencing clone quantification. This receptor was obtained from a human donor in good health. Some libraries in this study had Jurkat cell RNA spiked in. Sequenced: naive CD8+ T cells from blood, with Jurkat cell RNA spiked in. Subset given: FACS-sorted CD8+CD4-CCR7+CD45RA+ naive T cells. The V gene is TRBV7-8, the J gene TRBJ2-3, with 8 positions matching TRBD2. CDR3 in amino acids: CATIRGGRPSTDTQYF. For the CDR3, the DNA is TGTGCCACCATCCGGGGCGGGAGGCCTAGCACAGATACGCAGTATTTT.